These 23 T cell receptor beta chains originate from one sample sequenced in a study of OX40 agonist ivuxolimab in advanced cancers. TCRdb keeps only in-frame clones here, not all; method: immunoSEQ multiplex PCR. The sample has about 47,000 clones, 86% seen once; the top ten hold about 35%. The source was CD4+ or CD8+ T cells sorted from blood, collected in a trial of the OX40 agonist ivuxolimab. The origin of the receptors is an adult with an advanced solid tumor such as melanoma, head and neck, liver or kidney cancer.

The chain joins TRBV6-5 to TRBJ2-7; 13 bases line up with TRBD2. V lost 6 bases to trimming and J lost 4 bases; unmatched junction nucleotides: 6. The CDR3 consists of 15 residues. Germline lookup yields CDR1 MNHEY and CDR2 SVGAGI. This chain's CDR3 is CASSSGLAGAYEQYF. DNA for the CDR3: TGTGCCAGCAGCTCCGGACTAGCGGGAGCTTACGAGCAGTACTTC.

Here the CDR3 reads CASSVGPKTGELFF. The CDR3 DNA is TGTGCCAGCAGCGTGGGACCTAAAACCGGGGAGCTGTTTTTT. The rearrangement uses TRBV9 and TRBJ2-2, with D perhaps assigned TRBD1 or TRBD2 (5 bases each). This CDR3 has 14 amino acids. Trimming shortened V by 2 bases and J by 5 bases, and 10 bases separated the two germline ends. Germline CDR1 SGDLS, CDR2 YYNGEE.

V is TRBV11-2 and J is TRBJ2-7; no definite D call. Germline CDR1 and CDR2: SGHAT and FQNNGV. V was cut by 5 bases and J by 1 base, with 12 bases left in between. The CDR3 loop spans 14 amino acids. The CDR3 protein is CASSASGKSYEQYF. For the CDR3, the DNA is TGTGCCAGCAGCGCCTCGGGCAAATCCTACGAGCAGTACTTC.

The gene calls are TRBV11-2 and TRBJ2-4, with 10 bases matching TRBD2. The germline CDR1 and CDR2 sequences are SGHAT and FQNNGV. This CDR3 contains 19 residues. Germline trimming cut 1 base from V and 6 bases from J; bases unmatched to any gene: 15. The CDR3 protein is CASSLGSFLAGAAGNIQYF. In DNA form, the CDR3 reads TGTGCCAGCAGCTTAGGGTCGTTCCTAGCGGGGGCCGCGGGAAACATTCAGTACTTC. Variable domain in full (rest from reference TRBV11-2 and TRBJ2-4): EAGVAQSPRYKIIEKRQSVAFWCNPISGHATLYWYQQILGQGPKLLIQFQNNGVVDDSQLPKDRFSAERLKGVDSTLKIQPAKLEDSAVYLCASSLGSFLAGAAGNIQYFGAGTRLSVL.

The chain has TRBV18 and TRBJ2-5; D is undetermined. Trimming removed 3 bases from V and 4 bases from J, with 9 bases in between. The CDR3 has 13 residues. Germline CDR1 reads KGHSH; CDR2 reads LQKENI. As DNA, the CDR3 is TGTGCCAGCTCACCCAAATACTCAGAGACCCAGTACTTC. Its translation: CASSPKYSETQYF.

The chain links TRBV2 to TRBJ2-3; TRBD1 matches at 8 bases. The CDR3 covers 15 residues. V was clipped by 8 bases and J by 2 bases; unmatched bases: 9. Germline V gives CDR1 SNHLY, CDR2 FYNNEI. CDR3 amino acids: CASGVLDRVTDTQYF. CDR3 DNA: TGTGCCAGCGGCGTCTTGGACAGGGTCACAGATACGCAGTATTTT.

J is TRBJ2-2 and V is TRBV11-2; D is uncertain. The CDR3 covers 15 residues. Germline assignment: CDR1 SGHAT and CDR2 FQNNGV. V was clipped by 5 bases and J by 6 bases, with 16 bases between them. CDR3 sequence: CASSQDLALSGELFF. The CDR3 DNA reads TGTGCCAGCAGCCAAGATTTGGCGCTATCCGGGGAGCTGTTTTTT.

This clone has a single count. This chain uses TRBV27 with TRBJ2-3, with 10 bases matching TRBD2. The J segment lost 5 bases and the V segment lost 7 bases, leaving 3 bases of the junction unmatched. The CDR3 totals 13 residues. Germline CDR1 MNHEY, CDR2 SMNVEV (reference sequence). The CDR3 reads CASTLAGEDTQYF. In nucleotides, the CDR3 is TGTGCCAGCACCCTAGCGGGAGAAGATACGCAGTATTTT.

V usage is TRBV13 and J usage is TRBJ1-4, with unresolved D. V lost 2 bases and J lost 7, with 8 bases in between. The germline V gene has CDR1 PRHDT and CDR2 FYEKMQ (reference sequence). The CDR3 runs 13 residues. The CDR3: CASSLRVGEKLFF. In nucleotides, the CDR3 is TGTGCCAGCAGCTTAAGGGTTGGTGAAAAACTGTTTTTT. Full variable domain (remainder filled in from reference TRBV13 and TRBJ1-4): AAGVIQSPRHLIKEKRETATLKCYPIPRHDTVYWYQQGPGQDPQFLISFYEKMQSDKGSIPDRFSAQQFSDYHSELNMSSLELGDSALYFCASSLRVGEKLFFGSGTQLSVL.

The chain joins TRBV7-8 to TRBJ2-3, with 7 bases fitting TRBD1. The CDR3 is 14 amino acids. Germline V lookup: CDR1 SGHVS, CDR2 FQNEAQ. The V gene end was trimmed by 5 bases and the J gene end by 5 bases; junction bases not matched to a gene: 7. CDR3 region: CASSPRQGIDTQYF. CDR3 nucleotides: TGTGCCAGCAGCCCAAGACAGGGAATAGATACGCAGTATTTT.

V is TRBV6-1 and J is TRBJ1-2, with D hard to call. The CDR3 consists of 15 residues. Germline V gene data show CDR1 as MNHNS and CDR2 as SASEGT. Trimming took off 2 bases at V and 2 bases at J, with 12 bases between the two ends. The CDR3 reads CASSESPDSNYGYTF. CDR3 DNA: TGTGCCAGCAGTGAAAGTCCAGACTCAAACTATGGCTACACCTTC.

The chain uses TRBV6-5 and TRBJ2-3, with no clear D. Trimming pared 0 bases from V and 13 bases from J, leaving 14 bases between. The CDR3 extends over 13 amino acids. Germline CDR1 and CDR2: MNHEY and SVGAGI. The CDR3 region has the DNA TGTGCCAGCAGTTACTCGTTAGTAGGAACTAAGTATTTT. Translation: CASSYSLVGTKYF.

The V gene is TRBV5-1, the J gene TRBJ2-7, with 7 bases identical to TRBD1. V lost 5 bases, J lost 0 bases, and 5 bases stayed unmatched. The CDR3 sequence is 14 residues long. Germline assignment: CDR1 SGHRS and CDR2 YFSETQ. CDR3 sequence: CASSRGPSSYEQYF. The CDR3 DNA reads as TGCGCCAGCAGTAGGGGGCCAAGCTCCTACGAGCAGTACTTC.

The rearrangement uses TRBV6-5 and TRBJ2-3; 8 positions agree with TRBD1. The CDR3 sequence is 15 residues long. Germline assignment: CDR1 MNHEY and CDR2 SVGAGI. V lost 7 bases and J lost 1; bases outside the gene matches: 7. CDR3 region: CASTPGGWGTDTQYF. CDR3 nucleotides: TGTGCCAGCACTCCAGGGGGCTGGGGCACAGATACGCAGTATTTT.

The chain joins TRBV5-4 to TRBJ1-2, with a possible D match to TRBD1 (5 bases). CDR3 length: 13 residues. CDR1 and CDR2 (germline): SGHNT, YYREEE (reference sequence). Between the trimmed V and J ends, which lost 4 bases and 8 bases, there was a span of 15 bases. CDR3 bases: TGTGCCAGCAGCCCAGGGCCCTCGGGCGGCTACACCTTC. This translates into CASSPGPSGGYTF. The entire variable domain, with the rest obtained from reference TRBV5-4 and TRBJ1-2, is as follows: ETGVTQSPTHLIKTRGQQVTLRCSSQSGHNTVSWYQQALGQGPQFIFQYYREEENGRGNFPPRFSGLQFPNYSSELNVNALELDDSALYLCASSPGPSGGYTFGSGTRLTVV.

The chain joins TRBV7-8 to TRBJ2-3; 10 nucleotides align to TRBD2. CDR1 and CDR2 (germline): SGHVS, FQNEAQ. There are 14 residues in the CDR3. V lost 5 bases and J lost 6; bases outside the gene matches: 5. The CDR3: CASSDSGGRDTQYF. In nucleotides, the CDR3 is TGTGCCAGCAGCGATAGCGGGGGGAGGGATACGCAGTATTTT.

This chain uses TRBV7-3 with TRBJ1-1; tentative D call: TRBD1 (5 bases). Trimming pared 2 bases from V and 4 bases from J, leaving 8 bases between. CDR1 is SGHTA, CDR2 FQGTGA, per germline. The CDR3 runs 13 residues. The CDR3 reads CASSLSGGTEAFF. The CDR3 DNA reads as TGTGCCAGCAGCTTATCCGGGGGCACTGAAGCTTTCTTT.

This chain links TRBV10-3 with TRBJ1-2; a possible D gene is TRBD1 (5 bases). The V end lost 0 bases, the J end lost 1 base, and 12 bases lay between the germline ends. The CDR3 length is 16 residues. CDR1 and CDR2 (germline): ENHRY, SYGVKD. Here the CDR3 reads CAISESGQGLNYGYTF. DNA for the CDR3: TGTGCCATCAGTGAGTCGGGCCAGGGTCTTAACTATGGCTACACCTTC.

The V gene is TRBV20-1, the J gene TRBJ2-1, with D tentatively TRBD2 (6 bases). Germline values: CDR1 DFQATT, CDR2 SNEGSKA (reference sequence). V was clipped by 3 bases and J by 8 bases, with 8 bases between them. The CDR3 covers 11 residues. CDR3: CSASGSDEQFF. Here the CDR3 DNA reads TGCAGTGCTAGCGGGAGCGATGAGCAGTTCTTC.

The rearrangement links TRBV29-1 to TRBJ2-5, with D possibly TRBD1 on 5 matching bases. Per germline, CDR1 SQVTM and CDR2 ANQGSEA. The CDR3 has 11 amino acids. Trimming left V 3 bases short and J 7 bases short, with 9 bases between. The CDR3 bases are TGCAGCGTTGACAAGGGGTTGACCCAGTACTTC. Protein product: CSVDKGLTQYF.

The chain employs TRBV18 and TRBJ2-7, with 8 bases lining up with TRBD2. V gave up 2 bases and J gave up 6 bases; unmatched junction bases: 6. CDR3 length: 14 residues. Per the germline V gene, CDR1 is KGHSH and CDR2 is LQKENI. CDR3 in DNA: TGTGCCAGCTCACCAATTTCGCTAGCGGGCGAGCAGTACTTC. Protein: CASSPISLAGEQYF.

This clone was counted a single time. The CDR3 spells CASSYRGQDGNTIYF. Written as DNA, the CDR3 is TGTGCCAGCAGTTACCGTGGACAGGATGGAAACACCATATATTTT. The chain combines TRBV6-5 with TRBJ1-3, with TRBD1 matching over 7 bases. Losses at the gene ends were 2 bases for V and 3 bases for J; bases not matched to a gene: 4. CDR1 is MNHEY, CDR2 SVGAGI, per germline. The CDR3 covers 15 residues.

The J gene is TRBJ1-2, the V gene TRBV2; D gene ambiguous. V was trimmed by 7 bases and J by 0 bases, leaving 12 bases between them. Germline assignment: CDR1 SNHLY and CDR2 FYNNEI. This CDR3 spans 14 amino acids. CDR3 sequence: CASKAMLANYGYTF. The CDR3 nucleotides are TGTGCCAGCAAAGCAATGCTAGCTAACTATGGCTACACCTTC. Together with reference TRBV2 and TRBJ1-2, the CDR3 gives the full variable domain: EPEVTQTPSHQVTQMGQEVILRCVPISNHLYFYWYRQILGQKVEFLVSFYNNEISEKSEIFDDQFSVERPDGSNFTLKIRSTKLEDSAMYFCASKAMLANYGYTFGSGTRLTVV.